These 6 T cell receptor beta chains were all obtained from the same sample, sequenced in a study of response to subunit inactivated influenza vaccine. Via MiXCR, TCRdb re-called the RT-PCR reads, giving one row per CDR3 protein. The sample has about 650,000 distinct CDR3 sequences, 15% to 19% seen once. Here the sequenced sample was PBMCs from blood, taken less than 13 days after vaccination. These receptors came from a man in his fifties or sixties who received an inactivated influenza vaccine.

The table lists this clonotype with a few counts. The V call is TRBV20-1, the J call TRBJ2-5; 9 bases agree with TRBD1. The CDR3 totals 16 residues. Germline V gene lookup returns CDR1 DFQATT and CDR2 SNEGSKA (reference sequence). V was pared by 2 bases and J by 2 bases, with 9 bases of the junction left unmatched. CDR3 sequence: CSARPNRDRVQETQYF. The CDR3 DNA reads TGCAGTGCTAGACCAAACCGGGACAGGGTGCAAGAGACCCAGTACTTC.

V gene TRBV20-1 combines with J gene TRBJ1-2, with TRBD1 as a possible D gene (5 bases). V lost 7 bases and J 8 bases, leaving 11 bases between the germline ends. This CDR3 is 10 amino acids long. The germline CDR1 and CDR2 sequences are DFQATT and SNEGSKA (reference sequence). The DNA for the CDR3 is TGCAGTGTTGGACACCCCGGCTACACCTTC. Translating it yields CSVGHPGYTF.

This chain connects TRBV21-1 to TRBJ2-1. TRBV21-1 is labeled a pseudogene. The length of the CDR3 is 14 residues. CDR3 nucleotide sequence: TGTGCCAGCAGCAAAGTCTGGATCTACAATGAGCAGTTCTTC. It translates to CASSKVWIYNEQFF.

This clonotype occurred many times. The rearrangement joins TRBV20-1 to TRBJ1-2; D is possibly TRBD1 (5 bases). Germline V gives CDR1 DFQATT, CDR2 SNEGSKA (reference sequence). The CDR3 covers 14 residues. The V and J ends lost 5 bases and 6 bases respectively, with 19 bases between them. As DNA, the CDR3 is TGCAGTGCTTTCCAGGGTGTTCGGGTTGATGGCTACACCTTC. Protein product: CSAFQGVRVDGYTF.

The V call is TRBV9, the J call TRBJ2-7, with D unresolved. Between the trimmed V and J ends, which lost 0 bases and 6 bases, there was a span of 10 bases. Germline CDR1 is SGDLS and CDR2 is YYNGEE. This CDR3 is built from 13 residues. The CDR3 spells CASSVEGFGEQYF. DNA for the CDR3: TGTGCCAGCAGCGTAGAAGGATTTGGCGAGCAGTACTTC.

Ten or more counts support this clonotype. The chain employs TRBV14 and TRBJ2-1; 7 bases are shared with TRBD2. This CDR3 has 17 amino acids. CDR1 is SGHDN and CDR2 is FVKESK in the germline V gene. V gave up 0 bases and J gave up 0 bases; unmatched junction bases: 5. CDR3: CASSQEDGGSSYNEQFF. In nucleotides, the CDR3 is TGTGCCAGCAGCCAAGAGGACGGCGGGAGCTCCTACAATGAGCAGTTCTTC.